Each of the 3 T cell receptor beta chains below was sequenced from the same sample in a study of CD8 T cells in Susac syndrome. cDNA came from around 0.5 to 1 ug RNA primed by random hexamers. In TCRdb, the immunoSEQ multiplex PCR reads were re-called with MiXCR into one record per CDR3 protein. The sample consists of under 250,000 distinct CDR3 sequences, 94% of them appearing once. The source material was CD4+ T cells from PBMCs. Receptors were obtained from a human donor with Susac syndrome.

This chain connects TRBV5-1 to TRBJ2-1, with D perhaps matching TRBD1 (6 bases). Germline V gives CDR1 SGHRS, CDR2 YFSETQ. V was pared by 0 bases and J by 5 bases, with 12 bases between. CDR3 length: 15 amino acids. CDR3 coding DNA: TGCGCCAGCAGCTTGGAGGCAGGGGCTGACAATGAGCAGTTCTTC. Residues: CASSLEAGADNEQFF.

This rearrangement joins TRBV6-2 or TRBV6-3 to TRBJ1-1; D perhaps matches TRBD1 (5 bases). The germline V and J ends were trimmed by 6 bases and 1 base, with 12 bases remaining between them. The CDR3 has 14 residues. Germline CDR1 and CDR2: MNHEY and SVGEGT. Written as DNA, the CDR3 is TGTGCCAGCAGGATTCCCGGACAGAACACTGAAGCTTTCTTT. Translated: CASRIPGQNTEAFF.

The rearrangement joins TRBV7-2 to TRBJ2-2; 11 nucleotides align to TRBD2. V lost 3 bases to trimming and J lost 0 bases; unmatched junction nucleotides: 3. CDR1 is SGHTA, CDR2 FQGNSA, per germline. The CDR3 totals 17 residues. CDR3 region: CASSFRLAGTNTGELFF. CDR3 nucleotides: TGTGCCAGCAGCTTTCGACTAGCGGGGACGAACACCGGGGAGCTGTTTTTT.